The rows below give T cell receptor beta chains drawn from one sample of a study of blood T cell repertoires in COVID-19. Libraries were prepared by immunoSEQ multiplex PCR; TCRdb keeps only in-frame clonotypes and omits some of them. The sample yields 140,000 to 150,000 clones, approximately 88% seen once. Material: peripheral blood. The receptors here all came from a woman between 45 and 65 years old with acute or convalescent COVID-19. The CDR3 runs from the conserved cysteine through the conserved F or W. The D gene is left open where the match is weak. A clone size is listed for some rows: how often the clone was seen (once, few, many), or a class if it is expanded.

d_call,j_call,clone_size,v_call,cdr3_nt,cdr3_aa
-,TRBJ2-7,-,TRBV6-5,TGTGCCAGCAGTTACGAGAGGTTCGCCTACGAGCAGTACTTC,CASSYERFAYEQYF
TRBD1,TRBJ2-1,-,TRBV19,TGTGCCAGTACTCCGGGACAGGAGACCTACAATGAGCAGTTCTTC,CASTPGQETYNEQFF
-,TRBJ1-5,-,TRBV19,TGTGCCAGTGGTGGCCTTCAGCCCCAGCATTTT,CASGGLQPQHF
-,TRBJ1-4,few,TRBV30,TGTGCCTGGGGAGGAGGGGAAAAACTGTTTTTT,CAWGGGEKLFF
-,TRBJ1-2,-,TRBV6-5,TGTGCCAGCAGCCCCGAGGGACAAAACTATGGCTACACCTTC,CASSPEGQNYGYTF
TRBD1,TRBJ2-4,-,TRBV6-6,TGTGCCAGCAGTTCCGGGACAGGGGTAAACATTCAGTACTTC,CASSSGTGVNIQYF
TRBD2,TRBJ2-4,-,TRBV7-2,TGTGCCAGCAGCGCATCGGGACTAGCTGCCATTCAGTACTTC,CASSASGLAAIQYF
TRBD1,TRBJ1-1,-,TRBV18,TGTGCCAGCTCACGGGGACAGGGTGGGAACACTGAAGCTTTCTTT,CASSRGQGGNTEAFF
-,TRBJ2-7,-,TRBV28,TGTGCCAGCAGTTTACCGACAAGTCCCTACGAGCAGTACTTC,CASSLPTSPYEQYF
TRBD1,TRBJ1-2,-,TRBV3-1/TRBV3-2,TGTGCCAGCAGCCCCGGGACAGGGGAAGGCTACACCTTC,CASSPGTGEGYTF
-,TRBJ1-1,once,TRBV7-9,TGTGCCATCCTTGCGGGGGACACTGAAGCTTTCTTT,CAILAGDTEAFF
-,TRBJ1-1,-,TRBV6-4,TGTGCCAGCCAAGCCCAGGTGAACACTGAAGCTTTCTTT,CASQAQVNTEAFF
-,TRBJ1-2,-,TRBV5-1,TGCGCCAGCAGCACAGACACCTCTAACTATGGCTACACCTTC,CASSTDTSNYGYTF
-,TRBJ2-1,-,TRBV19,TGTGCCAGTAGTGCAAGCGGTGGACTGTACAATGAGCAGTTCTTC,CASSASGGLYNEQFF
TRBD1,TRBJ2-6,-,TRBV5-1,TGCGCCAGCAGCCCCTCGACAGGGGTAAGCTCTGGGGCCAACGTCCTGACTTTC,CASSPSTGVSSGANVLTF
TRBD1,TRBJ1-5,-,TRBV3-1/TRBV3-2,TGTGCCAGCAGCCAAGCGGGACAGGGGAGCCAGCCCCAGCATTTT,CASSQAGQGSQPQHF
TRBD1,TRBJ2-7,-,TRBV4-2,TGTGCCAGCAGCCAAGACCTCGACAGGGGCGAGCAGTACTTC,CASSQDLDRGEQYF
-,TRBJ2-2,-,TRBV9,TGTGCCAGCAGCGTAGCGGGGACCGGGGAGCTGTTTTTT,CASSVAGTGELFF
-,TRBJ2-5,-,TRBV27,TGTGCCAGCAGTTTGCGGGACCCAAAAGAGACCCAGTACTTC,CASSLRDPKETQYF
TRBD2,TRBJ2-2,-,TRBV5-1,TGCGCCAGCAGCTCGGAGCGGGAGTTTACCGGGGAGCTGTTTTTT,CASSSEREFTGELFF
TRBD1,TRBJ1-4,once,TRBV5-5,TGTGCCAGCAGCTCGGGACAGGGGCACACTAATGAAAAACTGTTTTTT,CASSSGQGHTNEKLFF
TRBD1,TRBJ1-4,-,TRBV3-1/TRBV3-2,TGTGCCAGCAGCCAAGATTCGACAGGGGATAATGAAAAACTGTTTTTT,CASSQDSTGDNEKLFF
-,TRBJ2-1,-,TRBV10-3,TGTGCCATCAGTGAGTCGAGGGTGGAGCAGTTCTTC,CAISESRVEQFF
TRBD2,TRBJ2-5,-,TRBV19,TGTGCCAGTAGTAATAGCGGGAGGCAGACCCAGTACTTC,CASSNSGRQTQYF
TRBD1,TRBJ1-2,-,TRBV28,TGTGCCAGCAGTCAAAGTGGCGGGACAGACTATGGCTACACCTTC,CASSQSGGTDYGYTF
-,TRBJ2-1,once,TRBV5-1,TGCGCCAGCAGCTTGGACAGTAGCTCCTACAATGAGCAGTTCTTC,CASSLDSSSYNEQFF
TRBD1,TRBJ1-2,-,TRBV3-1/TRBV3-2,TGTGCCAGCAGCCAAGTTGGGACAGGGCATTTTTCTGGCTACACCTTC,CASSQVGTGHFSGYTF
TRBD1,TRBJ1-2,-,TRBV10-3,TGTGCCATCAGTGAGTCGTTGAACAGGGGATGGACCTATGGCTACACCTTC,CAISESLNRGWTYGYTF
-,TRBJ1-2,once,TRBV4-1,TGCGCCAGCCAACCCCCAGGGTGGTCTGATGGCTACACCTTC,CASQPPGWSDGYTF
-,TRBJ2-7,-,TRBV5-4,TGTGCCAGCAGCTCCGGGCTAGCTTCTGGCGAGCAGTACTTC,CASSSGLASGEQYF
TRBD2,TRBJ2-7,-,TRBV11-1,TGTGCCAGCAGCCCCATTGGCGGGGGGCTCGAGCAGTACTTC,CASSPIGGGLEQYF
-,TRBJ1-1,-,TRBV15,TGTGCCACCAGCAGAGATACCGGGTTGAACACTGAAGCTTTCTTT,CATSRDTGLNTEAFF
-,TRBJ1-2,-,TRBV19,TGTGCCAGTGCAGGGGCGCTTAACTATGGCTACACCTTC,CASAGALNYGYTF
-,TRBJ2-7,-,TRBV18,TGTGCCAGCTCACACGATCTGGGGAGCAAGTACGAGCAGTACTTC,CASSHDLGSKYEQYF
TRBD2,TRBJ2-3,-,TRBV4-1,TGCGCCAGCAGCCGGACTAGCGGGGACACAGATACGCAGTATTTT,CASSRTSGDTDTQYF
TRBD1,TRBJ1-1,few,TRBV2,TGTGCCAGCAGTGTGGGACAGAGGAACACTGAAGCTTTCTTT,CASSVGQRNTEAFF
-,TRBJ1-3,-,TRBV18,TGTGCCAGCTCACCGATGGGGCCTGGAAACACCATATATTTT,CASSPMGPGNTIYF
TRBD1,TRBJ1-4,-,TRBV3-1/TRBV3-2,TGTGCCAGCAGCCGACAGGACAGGGGGGGGGAAAAACTGTTTTTT,CASSRQDRGGEKLFF